The present entry profiles one T cell receptor beta chain with its context. The sample belongs to a study of blood T cell repertoires in COVID-19. About the study: The United States, Italy and Spain provided the acute and convalescent COVID-19 samples. Sources were T cells, B-cell-depleted T cells, or PBMCs; the material itself was cDNA or gDNA.

The CDR3 length is 12 residues. Looked up from germline, CDR1 is SGHRS and CDR2 is YFSETQ. V lost 4 bases to trimming and J lost 6 bases, with 11 bases between them. In the source study's methods: Estimation of nucleated cell counts relied on the amplification of reference gene primers. Only in-frame clones appear in the TCRdb table, and some are missing; sequencing was by immunoSEQ multiplex PCR. Clone size and the V and J calls come from that table; the DNA yielded D and trimming. The sample includes about 110,000 clones, over 75% seen only once; the top ten take 2.4%. This sequence was found in a human donor in a cohort sampled during active COVID-19. The rearrangement joins TRBV5-1 to TRBJ2-7; D is unresolved. Specimen: peripheral blood. The CDR3 DNA sequence: TGCGCCAGCAGCCCCGACTCGGGCGAGCAGTACTTC. Protein product: CASSPDSGEQYF.